This T cell receptor (beta chain) was observed in a study of cytomegalovirus exposure and HLA in healthy donors. Looking at the study overall: Of over 300 genotyped donors, roughly 81% clustered with self-reported Caucasian donors. Study-wide points: Sequencing likely produced, as an artifact, a cluster of highly shared sequence variants. Cytomegalovirus-associated TCR beta chains were listed, numbering roughly 150.

The PCR made use of 60 Vbeta and 13 Jbeta primers. Sequencing used immunoSEQ multiplex PCR; TCRdb keeps in-frame clones, though not all of them. The sample includes around 90,000 clones, approximately 86% seen only once; the top ten take around a tenth. The V gene's germline CDR1 is GTSNPN and CDR2 SVGIG (reference sequence). This CDR3 is built from 12 residues. V was cut by 5 bases and J by 3 bases, with 5 bases left in between. Remarks on this clone: As yet, its antigen is unknown.

Sequenced: PBMCs. This chain links TRBV30 with TRBJ2-6; TRBD1 might be the D (5 bases). This sequence originates from a man younger than 45 in good health and CMV-seropositive. In DNA, the CDR3 is TGTGCCTGGGACAGTGGGGCCAACGTCCTGACTTTC. Its translation: CAWDSGANVLTF.